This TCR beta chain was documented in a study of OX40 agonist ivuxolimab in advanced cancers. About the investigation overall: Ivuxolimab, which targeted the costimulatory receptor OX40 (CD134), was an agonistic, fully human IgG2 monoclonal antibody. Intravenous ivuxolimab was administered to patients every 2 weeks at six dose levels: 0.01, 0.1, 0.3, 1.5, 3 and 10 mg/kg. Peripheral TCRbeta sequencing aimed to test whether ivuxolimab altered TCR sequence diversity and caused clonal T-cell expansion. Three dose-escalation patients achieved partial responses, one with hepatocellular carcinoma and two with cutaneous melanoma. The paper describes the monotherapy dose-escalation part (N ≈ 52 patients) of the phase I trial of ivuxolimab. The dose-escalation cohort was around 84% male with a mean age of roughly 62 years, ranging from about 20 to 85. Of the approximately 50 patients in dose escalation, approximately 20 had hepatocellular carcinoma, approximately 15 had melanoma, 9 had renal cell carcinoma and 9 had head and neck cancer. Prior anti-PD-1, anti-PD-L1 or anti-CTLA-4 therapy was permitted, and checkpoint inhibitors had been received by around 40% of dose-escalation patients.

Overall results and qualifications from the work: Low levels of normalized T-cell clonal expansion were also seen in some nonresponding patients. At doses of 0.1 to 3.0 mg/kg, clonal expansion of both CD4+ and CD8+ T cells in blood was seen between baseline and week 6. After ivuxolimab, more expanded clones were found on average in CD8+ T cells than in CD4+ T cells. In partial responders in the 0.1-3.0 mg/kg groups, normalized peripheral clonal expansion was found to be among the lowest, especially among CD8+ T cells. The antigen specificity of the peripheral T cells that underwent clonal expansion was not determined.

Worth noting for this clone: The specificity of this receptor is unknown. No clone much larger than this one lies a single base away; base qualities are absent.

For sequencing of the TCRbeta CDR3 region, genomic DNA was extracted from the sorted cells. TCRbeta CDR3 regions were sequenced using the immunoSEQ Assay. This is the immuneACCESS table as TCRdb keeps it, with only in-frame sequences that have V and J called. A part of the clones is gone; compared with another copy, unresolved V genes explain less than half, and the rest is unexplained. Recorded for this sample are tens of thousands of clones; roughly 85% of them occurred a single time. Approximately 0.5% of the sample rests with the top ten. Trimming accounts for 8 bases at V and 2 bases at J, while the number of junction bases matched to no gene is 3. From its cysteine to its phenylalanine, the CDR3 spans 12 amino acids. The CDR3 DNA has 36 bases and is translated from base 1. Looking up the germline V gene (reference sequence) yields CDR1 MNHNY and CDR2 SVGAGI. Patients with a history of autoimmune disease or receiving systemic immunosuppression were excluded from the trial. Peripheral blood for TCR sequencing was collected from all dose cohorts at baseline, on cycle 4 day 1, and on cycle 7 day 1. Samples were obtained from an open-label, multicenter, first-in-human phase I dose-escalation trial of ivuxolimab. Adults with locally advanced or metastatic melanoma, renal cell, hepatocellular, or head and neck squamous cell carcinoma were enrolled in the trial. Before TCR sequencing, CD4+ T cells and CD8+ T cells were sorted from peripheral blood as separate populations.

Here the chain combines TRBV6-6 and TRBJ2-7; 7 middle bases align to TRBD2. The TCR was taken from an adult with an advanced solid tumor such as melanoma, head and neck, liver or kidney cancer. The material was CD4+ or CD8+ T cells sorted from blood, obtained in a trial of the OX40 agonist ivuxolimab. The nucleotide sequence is TGTGCCAGCTCGGGGGGTGCCTACGAGCAGTACTTC. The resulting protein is CASSGGAYEQYF.